This entry describes one T cell receptor (beta chain). Its specificity is unknown. This sample is drawn from a study of T cell responses to AZD1222 COVID-19 vaccine. Study-wide results and limits: Seropositivity was recorded at baseline in only a handful of AZD1222 recipients. Without day 14 samples, only post-peak T cell repertoires were studied. Clonal diversity may have been underestimated in mostly white British donors.

V dropped 5 bases and J dropped 7 bases, with 9 bases sitting between them. CDR3 length: 12 amino acids. CDR1 and CDR2 (germline): KGHDR, SFDVKD. Generated by immunoSEQ multiplex PCR, the TCRdb table keeps only in-frame clones and is missing some. The sample carries approximately 190,000 clones, more than 75% recorded once. This sequence originates from an adult in good health. The sequencing used peripheral blood, collected on day 0 of AZD1222 vaccination. The gene calls are TRBV24-1 and TRBJ2-3, with D possibly matching TRBD1 (5 bases). CDR3 amino acids: CATSVDSYTQYF. Here the CDR3 DNA reads TGTGCCACCAGTGTAGACAGTTATACGCAGTATTTT.